This TCR beta chain was identified during a study of T cell repertoires in cytomegalovirus infection (dated by TCRdb to the late 2010s). With regard to the full study: The peptide stimulations were aimed at well-studied HLA-B-restricted epitopes as well as recently identified HLA-C-restricted CMV epitopes, whose presentation resists viral immunomodulation. Donor HLA type was relevant to the analysis, as public TCR beta signatures indicated carriage of CMV infection together with the matching HLA type. Results the study describes overall, beyond this receptor: In both this cohort and an independent roughly 350-donor cohort, the cumulative frequency of public TCR beta family members distinguished carriers of CMV infection plus the relevant HLA type. The ex vivo response was dominated by HLA-C-restricted CMV-specific TCR beta clonotypes, and the single most frequent clonotype in two of eight donors was supplied by these HLA-C-restricted clonotypes.

The sequencer was an Illumina HiSeq 1500. TCRdb reprocessing: public reads trimmed at Q25 with fastp, clones called with MiXCR, in-frame beta chains kept. Each entry merges the rows of one CDR3 protein and shows their most common DNA and genes. The sample profile shows approximately 1,000,000 distinct CDR3 sequences; about 33% of them were found once. The top ten hold roughly 13% of the sample. In its sample, this clonotype was seen a few times. Its recognized antigen is unknown. No clone much larger than this one lies a single base away; base qualities are absent. The CDR3 covers 13 residues, taking in both the cysteine and the phenylalanine. The CDR3 DNA has 39 bases and is translated from base 1. Trimming removed 3 bases from V and 5 bases from J, leaving 8 bases between the germline ends. The germline V gene (reference sequence) yields MNHEY for CDR1 and SMNVEV for CDR2. The treatment or condition label for this specimen denotes: in vitro stimulation with specific CMV peptide epitopes to enrich CMV-specific T cells.

This TCR came from a human donor in good health (CMV status not recorded). Some clones in this sample may be carry-over from other donors' samples. In this chain, TRBV27 is recombined with TRBJ1-5; the D gene lacks a confident call. Material: cultured CD8+ T cells from PBMCs, obtained from culture after CMV antigen stimulation. The nucleotide sequence is given as TGTGCCAGCAGTTTCGGCCTTTATCAGCCCCAGCATTTT. Its product reads: CASSFGLYQPQHF.